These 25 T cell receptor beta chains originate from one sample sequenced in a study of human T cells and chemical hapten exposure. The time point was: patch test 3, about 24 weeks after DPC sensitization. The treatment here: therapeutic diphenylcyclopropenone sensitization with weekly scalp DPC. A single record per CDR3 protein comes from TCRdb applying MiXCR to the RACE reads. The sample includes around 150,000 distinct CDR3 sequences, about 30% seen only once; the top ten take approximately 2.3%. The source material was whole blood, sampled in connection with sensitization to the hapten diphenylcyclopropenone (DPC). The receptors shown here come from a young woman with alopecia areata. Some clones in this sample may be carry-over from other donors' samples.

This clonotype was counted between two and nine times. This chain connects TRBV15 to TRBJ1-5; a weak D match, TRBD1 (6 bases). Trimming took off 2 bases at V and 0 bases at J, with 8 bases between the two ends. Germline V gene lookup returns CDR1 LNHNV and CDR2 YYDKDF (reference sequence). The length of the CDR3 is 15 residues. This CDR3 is CATSRQGLSNQPQHF. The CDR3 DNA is TGTGCCACCAGCAGACAGGGGCTTAGCAATCAGCCCCAGCATTTT.

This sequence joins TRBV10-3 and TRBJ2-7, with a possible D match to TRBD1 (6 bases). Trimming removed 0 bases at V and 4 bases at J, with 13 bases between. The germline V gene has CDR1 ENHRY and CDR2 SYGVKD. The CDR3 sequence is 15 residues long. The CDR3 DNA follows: TGTGCCATCAGTGAGTCTGCAACAGGGCGATACGAGCAGTACTTC. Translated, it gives CAISESATGRYEQYF.

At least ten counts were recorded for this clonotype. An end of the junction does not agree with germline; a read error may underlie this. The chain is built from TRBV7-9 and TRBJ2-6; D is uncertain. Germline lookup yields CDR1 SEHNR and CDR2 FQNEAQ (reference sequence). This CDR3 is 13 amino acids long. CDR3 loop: CATSLSGANVLTF. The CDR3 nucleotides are TGTGCCACCAGCCTCTCTGGGGCCAACGTCCTGACTTTC.

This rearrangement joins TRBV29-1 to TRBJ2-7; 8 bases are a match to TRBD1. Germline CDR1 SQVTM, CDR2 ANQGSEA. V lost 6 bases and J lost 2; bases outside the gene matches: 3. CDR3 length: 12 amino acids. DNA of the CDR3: TGCAGCGTCGAGGACAGGGCCTACGAGCAGTACTTC. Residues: CSVEDRAYEQYF.

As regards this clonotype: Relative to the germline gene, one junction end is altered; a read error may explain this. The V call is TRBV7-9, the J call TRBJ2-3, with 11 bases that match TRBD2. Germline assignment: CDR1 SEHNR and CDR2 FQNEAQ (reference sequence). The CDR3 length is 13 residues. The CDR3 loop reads CASSSAQIAGGDF. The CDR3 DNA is TGTGCCAGCAGCTCCGCGCAGATAGCGGGGGGGGATTTT.

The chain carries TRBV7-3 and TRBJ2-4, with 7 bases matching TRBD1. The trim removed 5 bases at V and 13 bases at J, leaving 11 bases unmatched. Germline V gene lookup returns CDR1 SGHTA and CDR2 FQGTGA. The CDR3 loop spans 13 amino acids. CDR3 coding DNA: TGTGCCAGCAGCCAGGGTGGACAGGACAACCAGTACTTC. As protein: CASSQGGQDNQYF.

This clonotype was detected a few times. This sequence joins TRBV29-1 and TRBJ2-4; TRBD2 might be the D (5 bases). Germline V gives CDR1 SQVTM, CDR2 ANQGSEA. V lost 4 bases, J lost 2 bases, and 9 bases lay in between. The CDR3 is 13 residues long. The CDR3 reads CSVVEATKNIQYF. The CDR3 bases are TGCAGCGTTGTGGAGGCCACCAAAAACATTCAGTACTTC.

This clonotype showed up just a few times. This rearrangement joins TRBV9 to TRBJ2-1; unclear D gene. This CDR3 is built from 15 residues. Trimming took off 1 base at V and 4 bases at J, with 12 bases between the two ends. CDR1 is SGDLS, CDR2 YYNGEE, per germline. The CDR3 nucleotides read TGTGCCAGCAGCGTATCCCCTTCCCCTTACAATGAGCAGTTCTTC. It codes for CASSVSPSPYNEQFF. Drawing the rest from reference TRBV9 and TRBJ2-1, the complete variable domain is DSGVTQTPKHLITATGQRVTLRCSPRSGDLSVYWYQQSLDQGLQFLIQYYNGEERAKGNILERFSAQQFPDLHSELNLSSLELGDSALYFCASSVSPSPYNEQFFGPGTRLTVL.

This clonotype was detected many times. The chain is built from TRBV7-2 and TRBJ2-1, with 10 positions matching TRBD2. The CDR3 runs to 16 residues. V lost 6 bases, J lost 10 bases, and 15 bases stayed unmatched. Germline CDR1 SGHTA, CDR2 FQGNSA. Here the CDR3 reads CASSPGLAGALGEQFF. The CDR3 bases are TGTGCCAGCAGTCCCGGGCTAGCGGGGGCCCTAGGGGAGCAGTTCTTC. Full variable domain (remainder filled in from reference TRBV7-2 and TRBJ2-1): GAGVSQSPSNKVTEKGKDVELRCDPISGHTALYWYRQSLGQGLEFLIYFQGNSAPDKSGLPSDRFSAERTGGSVSTLTIQRTQQEDSAVYLCASSPGLAGALGEQFFGPGTRLTVL.

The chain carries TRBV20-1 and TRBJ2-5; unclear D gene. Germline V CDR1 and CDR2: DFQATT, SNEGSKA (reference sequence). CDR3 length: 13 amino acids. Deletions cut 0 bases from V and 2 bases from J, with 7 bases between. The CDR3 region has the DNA TGCAGTGCTAGAGATCACGGGCAAGAGACCCAGTACTTC. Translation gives CSARDHGQETQYF.

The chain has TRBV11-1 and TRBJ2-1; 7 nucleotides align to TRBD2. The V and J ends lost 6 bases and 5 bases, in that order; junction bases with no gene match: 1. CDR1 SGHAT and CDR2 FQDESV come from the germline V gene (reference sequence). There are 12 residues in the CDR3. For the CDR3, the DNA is TGTGCCAGCAGGGGACTAAACAATGAGCAGTTCTTC. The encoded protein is CASRGLNNEQFF.

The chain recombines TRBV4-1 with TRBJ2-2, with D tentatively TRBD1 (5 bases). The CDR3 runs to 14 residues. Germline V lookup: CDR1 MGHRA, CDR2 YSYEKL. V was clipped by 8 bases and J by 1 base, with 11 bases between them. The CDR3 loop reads CASARQRNTGELFF. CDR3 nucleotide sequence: TGCGCCAGCGCCCGACAGAGGAACACCGGGGAGCTGTTTTTT.

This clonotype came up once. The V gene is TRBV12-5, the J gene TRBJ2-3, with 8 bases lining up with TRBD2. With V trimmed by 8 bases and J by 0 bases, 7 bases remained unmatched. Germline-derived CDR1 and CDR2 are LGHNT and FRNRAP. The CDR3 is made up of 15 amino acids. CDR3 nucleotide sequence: TGTGCTAGTACGGGAGGGCCTCGGAGCACAGATACGCAGTATTTT. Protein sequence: CASTGGPRSTDTQYF.

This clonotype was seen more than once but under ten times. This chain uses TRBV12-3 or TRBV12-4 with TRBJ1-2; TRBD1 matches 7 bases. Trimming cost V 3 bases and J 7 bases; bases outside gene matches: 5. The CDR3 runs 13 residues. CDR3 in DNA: TGTGCCAGCAGTTTCACACAGGGGTCTGGCTACACCTTC. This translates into CASSFTQGSGYTF.

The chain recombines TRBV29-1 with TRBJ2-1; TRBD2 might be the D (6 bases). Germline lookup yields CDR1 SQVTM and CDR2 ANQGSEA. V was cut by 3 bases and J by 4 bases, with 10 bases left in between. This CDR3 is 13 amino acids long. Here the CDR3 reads CSVEEGLYNEQFF. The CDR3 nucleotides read TGCAGCGTTGAGGAGGGGCTATACAATGAGCAGTTCTTC.

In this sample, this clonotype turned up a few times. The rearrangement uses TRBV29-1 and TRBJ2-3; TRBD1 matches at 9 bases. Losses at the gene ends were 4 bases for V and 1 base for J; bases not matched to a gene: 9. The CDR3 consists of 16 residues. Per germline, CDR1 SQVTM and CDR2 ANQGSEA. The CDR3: CSVARDRVYGTDTQYF. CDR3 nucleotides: TGCAGCGTTGCCCGGGACAGGGTATATGGCACAGATACGCAGTATTTT.

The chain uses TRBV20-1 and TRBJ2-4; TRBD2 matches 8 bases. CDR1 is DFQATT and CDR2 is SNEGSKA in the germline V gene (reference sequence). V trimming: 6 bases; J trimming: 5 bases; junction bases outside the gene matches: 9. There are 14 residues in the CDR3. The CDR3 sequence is CSAPGGAVQNIQYF. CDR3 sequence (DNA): TGCAGTGCGCCGGGGGGGGCAGTTCAAAACATTCAGTACTTC.

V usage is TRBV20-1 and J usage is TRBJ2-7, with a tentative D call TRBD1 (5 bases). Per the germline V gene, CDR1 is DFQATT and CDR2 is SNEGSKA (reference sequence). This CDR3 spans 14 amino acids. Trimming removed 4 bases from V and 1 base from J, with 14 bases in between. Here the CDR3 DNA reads TGCAGTGCTAAGACAGCTAAATTGTCCTACGAGCAGTACTTC. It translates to CSAKTAKLSYEQYF.

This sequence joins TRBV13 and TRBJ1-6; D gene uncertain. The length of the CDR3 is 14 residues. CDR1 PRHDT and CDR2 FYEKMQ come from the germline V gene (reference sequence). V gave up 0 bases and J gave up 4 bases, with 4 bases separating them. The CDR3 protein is CASSLGVYNSPLHF. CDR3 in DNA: TGTGCCAGCAGCTTAGGAGTGTATAATTCACCCCTCCACTTT.

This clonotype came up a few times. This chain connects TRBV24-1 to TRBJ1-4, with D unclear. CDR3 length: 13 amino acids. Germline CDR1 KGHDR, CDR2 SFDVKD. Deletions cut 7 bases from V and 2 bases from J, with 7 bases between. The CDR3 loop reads CATRGNTNEKLFF. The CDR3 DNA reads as TGTGCCACCAGAGGGAATACTAATGAAAAACTGTTTTTT.

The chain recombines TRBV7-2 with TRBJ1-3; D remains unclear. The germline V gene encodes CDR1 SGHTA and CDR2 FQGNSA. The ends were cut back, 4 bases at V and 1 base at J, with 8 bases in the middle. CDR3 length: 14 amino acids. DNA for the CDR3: TGTGCCAGCAGCTCTAGGGTGTCTGGAAACACCATATATTTT. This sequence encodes CASSSRVSGNTIYF.

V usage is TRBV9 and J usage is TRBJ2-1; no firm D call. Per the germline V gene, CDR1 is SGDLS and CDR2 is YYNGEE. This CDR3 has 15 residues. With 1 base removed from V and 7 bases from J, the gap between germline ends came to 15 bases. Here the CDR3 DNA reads TGTGCCAGCAGCGTACTAGACCGCCGGGCTAATGAGCAGTTCTTC. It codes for CASSVLDRRANEQFF.

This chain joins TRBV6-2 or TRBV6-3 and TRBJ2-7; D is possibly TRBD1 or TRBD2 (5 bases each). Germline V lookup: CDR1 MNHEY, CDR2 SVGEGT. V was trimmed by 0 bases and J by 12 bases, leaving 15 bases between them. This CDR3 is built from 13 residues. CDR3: CASSYSERDPRYF. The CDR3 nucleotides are TGTGCCAGCAGTTACTCAGAACGGGACCCAAGGTACTTC.

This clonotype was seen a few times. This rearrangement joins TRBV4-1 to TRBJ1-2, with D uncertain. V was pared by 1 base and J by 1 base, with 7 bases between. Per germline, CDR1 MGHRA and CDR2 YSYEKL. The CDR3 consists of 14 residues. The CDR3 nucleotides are TGCGCCAGCAGCCAAGTCGGGAGTAACTATGGCTACACCTTC. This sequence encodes CASSQVGSNYGYTF.

The CDR3 sequence is CASSPTKETQYF. CDR3 DNA sequence: TGTGCCAGCAGCCCTACTAAAGAGACCCAGTACTTC. This chain uses TRBV7-9 with TRBJ2-5; D gene ambiguous. The CDR3 length is 12 residues. The germline CDR1 and CDR2 sequences are SEHNR and FQNEAQ (reference sequence). The germline V and J ends were trimmed by 5 bases and 3 bases, with 7 bases remaining between them.